This entry is about one TCR beta chain. The CDR3 loop spans 12 amino acids. Germline V lookup: CDR1 MNHEY, CDR2 SMNVEV (reference sequence). V was pared by 3 bases and J by 5 bases, with 5 bases between. These data are taken from a study of PD-L1 blockade in urothelial cancer. TCRdb's copy holds only in-frame clones and misses some; the assay was immunoSEQ multiplex PCR. Of 56,000 or so clones in the sample, about 86% were seen once. The chain employs TRBV27 and TRBJ1-5; D not resolved. This TCR was sampled from a man aged 50 to 60 with urothelial cancer. The input for sequencing was PBMCs, taken around atezolizumab (anti-PD-L1) treatment. CDR3 nucleotides: TGTGCCAGCAGTTTCTTAGATCAGCCCCAGCATTTT. It codes for CASSFLDQPQHF.